Described below is a single T cell receptor beta chain sequence and its context. Antigen specificity is unknown. Synthetic TCR analog templates were spiked into all PCRs individually. Clones were sequenced by immunoSEQ multiplex PCR, and TCRdb holds only the in-frame ones, with some missing. The sample has roughly 62,000 clones, almost 85% seen once. The sample belongs to a study of PD-L1 blockade in urothelial cancer. For the study at large: Patients initiated atezolizumab in about 2014 at 1,200 mg intravenously every 3 weeks. In the patient group, about 85% of the roughly 30 were males with bladder-origin urothelial cancer. Whole-study findings and limits: At 3 weeks on treatment, tumor-associated clones expanded more with durable benefit.

This CDR3 spans 13 amino acids. Trimming took off 10 bases at V and 5 bases at J, with 15 bases between the two ends. Germline loops: CDR1 LNHDA, CDR2 SQIVND (reference sequence). The V call is TRBV19, the J call TRBJ2-4; perhaps TRBD2 as D (5 bases). The source material was PBMCs, sampled around atezolizumab (anti-PD-L1) treatment. This receptor was identified in a man in his 70s with urothelial cancer. CDR3 sequence: CATLSDRQNIQYF. CDR3 in DNA: TGTGCCACCCTTAGCGATCGCCAAAACATTCAGTACTTC.